This TCR beta chain derives from a study of cytomegalovirus exposure and HLA in healthy donors. Study-wide points: Productive status was seen about 90% or about 30% of the time for most TCR beta V segments in an earlier analysis. Researchers reportedly found TCR beta sequences accurately predicted most subjects' HLA-A and HLA-B alleles. The analysis excluded some indistinguishable V segments, including TRBV6-2 and TRBV6-3. The study recorded over 150 TCR beta chains that were cytomegalovirus-associated.

In the PCR, 60 Vbeta and 13 Jbeta primers were used. Profiled with immunoSEQ multiplex PCR; TCRdb holds only in-frame clones, not every one. The sample carries 150,000 to 200,000 clones, about 83% recorded once. Germline CDR1 reads GTSNPN; CDR2 reads SVGIG (reference sequence). The V gene lost 0 bases and the J gene lost 3 bases, with 9 bases spanning the gap. The CDR3 has 14 amino acids. About this clone itself: Its antigen is not known.

This receptor was identified in a girl aged 5 to 17 in good health and CMV-seropositive. Source material: PBMCs. The chain joins TRBV30 to TRBJ1-3, with TRBD1 as a possible D gene (6 bases). The CDR3 here is CAWSVRGYGNTIYF. The CDR3 nucleotides are TGTGCCTGGAGTGTTAGGGGGTATGGAAACACCATATATTTT.